The 23 T cell receptor beta chains below were found in one sample sequenced in a study of cytomegalovirus exposure and HLA in healthy donors. Here immunoSEQ multiplex PCR was the method, and the copy in TCRdb shows in-frame clones only, minus some. The sample holds around 91,000 clones; about 93% are singletons and the top ten take 1.1%. The sample was PBMCs. These receptors all stem from a woman under 40 in good health and CMV-seropositive.

This chain joins TRBV6-4 and TRBJ2-2, with D maybe TRBD1 (6 bases). CDR3 size: 14 residues. Germline V gene lookup returns CDR1 MRHNA and CDR2 SNTAGT. The germline V and J ends were trimmed by 6 bases and 1 base, with 9 bases remaining between them. CDR3 in amino acids: CASSVDRNTGELFF. In nucleotides, the CDR3 is TGTGCCAGCAGCGTGGACAGGAACACCGGGGAGCTGTTTTTT.

This chain joins TRBV4-2 and TRBJ2-7; TRBD2 matches at 8 bases. V dropped 3 bases and J dropped 4; count of bases not matched to a gene: 5. The CDR3 totals 14 residues. Germline lookup yields CDR1 LGHNA and CDR2 YNFKEQ. CDR3 loop: CASSQELAAYEQYF. In nucleotides, the CDR3 is TGTGCCAGCAGCCAGGAACTAGCGGCATACGAGCAGTACTTC.

This sequence joins TRBV29-1 and TRBJ1-2, with a possible D match to TRBD1 (6 bases). The V gene's germline CDR1 is SQVTM and CDR2 ANQGSEA. Trimming stripped 4 bases from V and 0 bases from J, with 15 bases between. The CDR3 has 15 amino acids. The CDR3 nucleotides read TGCAGCGTTGTTGCAGGGGATCCGACTAACTATGGCTACACCTTC. Amino acid sequence: CSVVAGDPTNYGYTF.

V gene TRBV9 combines with J gene TRBJ2-5, with D possibly matching TRBD2 (5 bases). Germline lookup yields CDR1 SGDLS and CDR2 YYNGEE. The CDR3 is 16 residues long. The germline V and J ends were trimmed by 2 bases and 4 bases, with 18 bases remaining between them. In nucleotides, the CDR3 is TGTGCCAGCAGCGTTAACGAGGGAGCCGGTGGAGAGACCCAGTACTTC. Translating it yields CASSVNEGAGGETQYF.

CDR3 protein: CASSYGDRGRSEQYF. As DNA, the CDR3 is TGTGCCAGCAGTTACGGGGACAGGGGGCGCAGCGAGCAGTACTTC. This chain connects TRBV6-5 to TRBJ2-7; 12 bases fit TRBD1. This CDR3 has 15 amino acids. Per germline, CDR1 MNHEY and CDR2 SVGAGI. Trimming removed 2 bases from V and 6 bases from J; junction bases left unmatched: 5.

The CDR3: CASSPGTYYNEQFF. The DNA for the CDR3 is TGCGCCAGCAGCCCAGGGACTTACTACAATGAGCAGTTCTTC. The J gene is TRBJ2-1, the V gene TRBV5-1; the D gene is possibly TRBD2 (6 bases). Germline CDR1 and CDR2: SGHRS and YFSETQ. V gave up 4 bases and J gave up 3 bases, with 11 bases separating them. This CDR3 is built from 14 residues.

In its sample, this clone was seen once. V and J are TRBV5-1 and TRBJ2-5, with unresolved D. The CDR3 contains 12 residues. Trimming took off 3 bases at V and 5 bases at J, with 8 bases between the two ends. The V gene's germline CDR1 is SGHRS and CDR2 YFSETQ. The CDR3 spells CASSSVVETQYF. The CDR3 nucleotides read TGCGCCAGCAGCTCCGTAGTGGAGACCCAGTACTTC.

This clone has only one observation. This chain joins TRBV6-5 and TRBJ2-2; TRBD2 matches at 14 bases. This CDR3 contains 15 residues. The V segment lost 4 bases and the J segment 6 bases; nucleotides outside the gene matches: 1. Germline values: CDR1 MNHEY, CDR2 SVGAGI. The CDR3 loop is CASSSGLAGAGELFF. The CDR3 bases are TGTGCCAGCAGTTCGGGACTAGCGGGAGCCGGGGAGCTGTTTTTT.

The V gene is TRBV28, the J gene TRBJ2-5; the match to TRBD1 covers 11 bases. Trimming removed 5 bases from V and 5 bases from J; junction bases left unmatched: 7. There are 15 residues in the CDR3. Germline CDR1 is MDHEN and CDR2 is SYDVKM. The chain's CDR3 is CASSLDRGREETQYF. For the CDR3, the DNA is TGTGCCAGCAGTCTGGACAGGGGGCGAGAGGAGACCCAGTACTTC.

The V call is TRBV27, the J call TRBJ2-2; the match to TRBD1 covers 8 bases. This CDR3 comprises 16 residues. The germline V gene encodes CDR1 MNHEY and CDR2 SMNVEV (reference sequence). Trimming removed 5 bases from V and 4 bases from J; junction bases left unmatched: 9. The CDR3 here is CASSLRTGPPTGELFF. As DNA, the CDR3 is TGTGCCAGCAGTCTCCGGACAGGGCCGCCCACCGGGGAGCTGTTTTTT.

CDR3 amino acids: CAWRRLNEQFF. The CDR3, as DNA: TGTGCCTGGAGGCGACTCAATGAGCAGTTCTTC. The chain combines TRBV30 with TRBJ2-1, with no clear D. V was clipped by 3 bases and J by 6 bases, with 6 bases between them. The CDR3 sequence is 11 residues long. Germline-derived CDR1 and CDR2 are GTSNPN and SVGIG (reference sequence).

The chain has TRBV2 and TRBJ2-5; 8 nucleotides align to TRBD2. There are 14 residues in the CDR3. The germline gives CDR1 SNHLY, CDR2 FYNNEI. Unmatched junction bases numbered 6, after V lost 0 bases and J lost 9 bases. This CDR3 reads CASSEAWAGGAQYF. CDR3 in DNA: TGTGCCAGCAGTGAAGCCTGGGCCGGGGGGGCCCAGTACTTC.

The V and J genes are TRBV27 and TRBJ1-4; tentative D call: TRBD1 (5 bases). This CDR3 region has 15 residues. Germline values: CDR1 MNHEY, CDR2 SMNVEV (reference sequence). The V end lost 6 bases, the J end lost 5 bases, and 16 bases lay between the germline ends. The CDR3 protein is CASRKILGGNEKLFF. The CDR3 region has the DNA TGTGCCAGCAGAAAAATTCTTGGGGGGAATGAAAAACTGTTTTTT. Full variable domain (remainder filled in from reference TRBV27 and TRBJ1-4): EAQVTQNPRYLITVTGKKLTVTCSQNMNHEYMSWYRQDPGLGLRQIYYSMNVEVTDKGDVPEGYKVSRKEKRNFPLILESPSPNQTSLYFCASRKILGGNEKLFFGSGTQLSVL.

This chain joins TRBV7-2 and TRBJ1-2; D call uncertain. The length of the CDR3 is 16 residues. With 0 bases removed from V and 4 bases from J, the gap between germline ends came to 15 bases. The germline gives CDR1 SGHTA, CDR2 FQGNSA. The CDR3 sequence: CASSLAPATRSYGYTF. The CDR3 coding sequence is TGTGCCAGCAGCTTAGCTCCCGCCACACGGAGCTATGGCTACACCTTC.

For this clone: An end of the junction does not agree with germline; a read error may underlie this. The chain combines TRBV5-5 with TRBJ2-7; 9 bases fit TRBD1. CDR1 is SGHKS, CDR2 YYEKEE, per germline (reference sequence). This CDR3 is built from 15 residues. CDR3 DNA: TGTGCCAGCAGCTTGGAGGGGACAGGGATTTACGGGCAGTACTTC. This codes for CASSLEGTGIYGQYF.

The rearrangement uses TRBV7-9 and TRBJ2-5; D gene ambiguous. The germline V and J ends were trimmed by 2 bases and 3 bases, with 10 bases remaining between them. CDR1 is SEHNR, CDR2 FQNEAQ, per germline (reference sequence). The CDR3 has 14 residues. The DNA of the CDR3 is TGTGCCAGCAGCTTATTGGGCCGTGAAGAGACCCAGTACTTC. It codes for CASSLLGREETQYF.

The V call is TRBV5-1, the J call TRBJ1-3; D remains unclear. The germline gives CDR1 SGHRS, CDR2 YFSETQ. Trimming removed 0 bases at V and 0 bases at J, with 7 bases between. The CDR3 covers 15 residues. The CDR3 here is CASSLAGDSGNTIYF. Here the CDR3 DNA reads TGCGCCAGCAGCTTGGCCGGGGACTCTGGAAACACCATATATTTT.

The chain uses TRBV7-2 and TRBJ2-7, with D perhaps TRBD2 (5 bases). Germline V lookup: CDR1 SGHTA, CDR2 FQGNSA. V gave up 5 bases and J gave up 0 bases, with 11 bases separating them. The CDR3 runs 14 residues. The CDR3 DNA sequence: TGTGCCAGCAGCCCAGGACTGAGCTCCTACGAGCAGTACTTC. Its translation is CASSPGLSSYEQYF.

CDR3 nucleotides: TGTGCCAGCACAGGCACAGATACGCAGTATTTT. Translating it yields CASTGTDTQYF. The chain joins TRBV28 to TRBJ2-3; D gene ambiguous. There are 11 residues in the CDR3. The germline V and J ends were trimmed by 7 bases and 1 base, with 3 bases remaining between them. Germline V gene sequence: CDR1 MDHEN, CDR2 SYDVKM.

The chain is built from TRBV28 and TRBJ2-4; maybe TRBD1 (6 bases). There are 13 residues in the CDR3. Looked up from germline, CDR1 is MDHEN and CDR2 is SYDVKM. V was clipped by 5 bases and J by 8 bases, with 13 bases between them. The CDR3 nucleotides are TGTGCCAGCAGTCCACAGGGTTCGTACATTCAGTACTTC. It codes for CASSPQGSYIQYF. Combining the CDR3 with reference TRBV28 and TRBJ2-4 gives the whole variable domain DVKVTQSSRYLVKRTGEKVFLECVQDMDHENMFWYRQDPGLGLRLIYFSYDVKMKEKGDIPEGYSVSREKKERFSLILESASTNQTSMYLCASSPQGSYIQYFGAGTRLSVL.

The V and J genes are TRBV28 and TRBJ1-5; 9 nucleotides match TRBD1. From germline, CDR1 is MDHEN and CDR2 SYDVKM. The CDR3 runs 15 residues. V lost 6 bases, J lost 6 bases, and 9 bases stayed unmatched. CDR3 residues: CASRGRDRVSQPQHF. Here the CDR3 DNA reads TGTGCCAGCAGGGGCCGGGACAGGGTTTCTCAGCCCCAGCATTTT.

The chain is built from TRBV27 and TRBJ1-3; D not certain. CDR1 is MNHEY and CDR2 is SMNVEV in the germline V gene (reference sequence). Trimming took off 4 bases at V and 0 bases at J, with 13 bases between the two ends. The length of the CDR3 is 16 residues. CDR3 nucleotides: TGTGCCAGCAGTTCCTACCCCCCGGGCTCTGGAAACACCATATATTTT. Translating it yields CASSSYPPGSGNTIYF.

The chain links TRBV5-1 to TRBJ1-5; 7 positions match TRBD1. With 0 bases clipped from V and 4 bases from J, the junction kept 4 bases outside the gene matches. The CDR3 is made up of 15 amino acids. CDR1 and CDR2 from the germline V gene are SGHRS and YFSETQ. The CDR3 loop is CASSLGGGRNQPQHF. DNA of the CDR3: TGCGCCAGCAGCTTGGGAGGGGGCCGAAATCAGCCCCAGCATTTT.